This TCR beta chain originates from a study of T cells in Graves' hyperthyroidism and ophthalmopathy. Ophthalmopathy in the patients scored at least 3 on Clinical Activity Score and at least 4 on NOSPECS grade, lasting under 3 months. On this clonotype itself: Sequence at one end of the junction differs from germline and may be a read error.

Regions amplified from RNA transcripts were the TCR beta CDR3 regions. Researchers ran a first-round RT-PCR on the TCR CDR3 using the HTBI primer set. TCRdb processed the multiplex PCR reads anew with MiXCR; each CDR3 protein has one entry. The data show approximately 600,000 distinct CDR3 sequences, less than 25% seen once. The receptor comes from a man aged 30 to 39 with Graves' ophthalmopathy. Sequenced: blood.

Here the CDR3 reads CASSQDSSGRDEQYF. As DNA, the CDR3 is TGCGCCAGCAGCCAAGACTCTAGCGGGAGGGACGAGCAGTACTTC. The gene calls are TRBV7-9 and TRBJ2-7; 12 positions match TRBD2. Germline V gene data show CDR1 as SEHNR and CDR2 as FQNEAQ (reference sequence). The CDR3 extends over 15 amino acids.